This T cell receptor (beta chain) was profiled in a study of CD8 T cells in ankylosing spondylitis. TCRdb passed the 5' RACE reads through MiXCR, listing each CDR3 protein once. The sample has around 340,000 distinct CDR3 sequences, 20% seen once; the top ten hold around 12%. Study-wide points: Characteristic, it appeared, of ankylosing spondylitis blood was a TCR beta motif of about eight highly homologous variants. Matched ankylosing spondylitis synovial fluid reportedly contained a significantly enriched population of disease-linked clones.

This CDR3 contains 13 residues. CDR1 SEHNR and CDR2 FQNEAQ come from the germline V gene (reference sequence). Trimming cost V 3 bases and J 5 bases, with 8 bases left between them. As regards this clonotype: Its antigen is as yet unknown.

This TCR was recovered from a male donor with ankylosing spondylitis or in good health (not recorded which). The sample was blood, either unsorted or a sorted T cell fraction (not recorded which). This chain uses TRBV7-9 with TRBJ2-1; D gene ambiguous. This CDR3 is CASSFLIDNEQFF. The CDR3 nucleotides are TGTGCCAGCAGCTTTCTGATCGACAATGAGCAGTTCTTC.